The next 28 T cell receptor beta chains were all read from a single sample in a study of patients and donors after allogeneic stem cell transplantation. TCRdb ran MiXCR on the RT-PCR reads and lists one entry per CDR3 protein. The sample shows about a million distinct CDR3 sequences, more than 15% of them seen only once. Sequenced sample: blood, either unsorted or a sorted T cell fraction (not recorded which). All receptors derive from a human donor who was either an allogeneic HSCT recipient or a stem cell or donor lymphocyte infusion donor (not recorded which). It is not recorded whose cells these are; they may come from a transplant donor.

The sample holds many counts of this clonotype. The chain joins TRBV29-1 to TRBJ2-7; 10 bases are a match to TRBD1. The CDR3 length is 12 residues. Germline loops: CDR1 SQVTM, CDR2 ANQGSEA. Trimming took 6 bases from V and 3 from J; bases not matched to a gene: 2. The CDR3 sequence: CSVRDRGYEQYF. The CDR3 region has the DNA TGCAGCGTCCGGGACAGGGGCTACGAGCAGTACTTC.

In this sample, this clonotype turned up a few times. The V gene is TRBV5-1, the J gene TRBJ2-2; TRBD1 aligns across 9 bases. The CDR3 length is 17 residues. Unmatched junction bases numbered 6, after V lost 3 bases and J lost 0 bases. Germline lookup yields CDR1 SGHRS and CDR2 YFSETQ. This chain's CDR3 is CASSSSGQGTNTGELFF. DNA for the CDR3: TGCGCCAGCAGCTCCTCTGGACAGGGGACGAACACCGGGGAGCTGTTTTTT.

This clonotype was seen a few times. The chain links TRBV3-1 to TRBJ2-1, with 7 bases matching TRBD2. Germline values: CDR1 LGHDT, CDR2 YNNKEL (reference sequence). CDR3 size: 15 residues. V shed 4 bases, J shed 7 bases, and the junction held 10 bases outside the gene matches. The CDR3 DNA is TGTGCCAGCAGCCTTCAGCGGGGTCTGAGGAATGAGCAGTTCTTC. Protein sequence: CASSLQRGLRNEQFF.

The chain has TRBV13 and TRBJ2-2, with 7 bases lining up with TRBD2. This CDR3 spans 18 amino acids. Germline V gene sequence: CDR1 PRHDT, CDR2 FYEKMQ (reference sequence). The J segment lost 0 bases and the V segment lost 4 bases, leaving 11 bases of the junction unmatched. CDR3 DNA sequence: TGTGCCAGCAGCTCGGCTAGCGGACCAGAGCCGAACACCGGGGAGCTGTTTTTT. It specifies CASSSASGPEPNTGELFF.

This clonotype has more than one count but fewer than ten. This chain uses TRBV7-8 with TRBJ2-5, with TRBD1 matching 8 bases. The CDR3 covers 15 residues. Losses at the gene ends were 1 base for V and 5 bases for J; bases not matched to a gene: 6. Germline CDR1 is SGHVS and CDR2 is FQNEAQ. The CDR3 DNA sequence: TGTGCCAGCAGCTTAGGGACAGGGTATCGGGAGACCCAGTACTTC. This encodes CASSLGTGYRETQYF.

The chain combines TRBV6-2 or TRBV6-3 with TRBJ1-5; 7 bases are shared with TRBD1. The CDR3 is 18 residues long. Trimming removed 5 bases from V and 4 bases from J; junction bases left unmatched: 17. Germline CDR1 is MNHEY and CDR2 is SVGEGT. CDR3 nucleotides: TGTGCCAGCAGTGAATCCCGTGTAAACCGGGACAGAAATCAGCCCCAGCATTTT. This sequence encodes CASSESRVNRDRNQPQHF.

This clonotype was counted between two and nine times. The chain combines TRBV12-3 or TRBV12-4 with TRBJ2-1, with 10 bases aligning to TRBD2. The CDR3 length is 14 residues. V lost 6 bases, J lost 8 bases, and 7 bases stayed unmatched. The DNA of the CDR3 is TGTGCCAGCAGAGCCAGCGGGGGGGGCGATGAGCAGTTCTTC. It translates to CASRASGGGDEQFF.

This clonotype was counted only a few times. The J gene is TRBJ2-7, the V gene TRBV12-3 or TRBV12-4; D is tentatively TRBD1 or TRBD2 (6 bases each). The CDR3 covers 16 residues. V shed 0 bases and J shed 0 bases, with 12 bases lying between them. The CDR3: CASSLAIGGGSYEQYF. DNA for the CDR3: TGTGCCAGCAGTTTAGCCATAGGGGGAGGCTCCTACGAGCAGTACTTC.

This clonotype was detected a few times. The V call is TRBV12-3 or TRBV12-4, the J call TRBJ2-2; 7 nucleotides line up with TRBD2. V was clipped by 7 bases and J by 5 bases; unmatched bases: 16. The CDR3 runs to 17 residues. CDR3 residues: CASKQAHGAGDTGELFF. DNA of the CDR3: TGTGCCAGCAAACAAGCACACGGGGCGGGAGATACCGGGGAGCTGTTTTTT.

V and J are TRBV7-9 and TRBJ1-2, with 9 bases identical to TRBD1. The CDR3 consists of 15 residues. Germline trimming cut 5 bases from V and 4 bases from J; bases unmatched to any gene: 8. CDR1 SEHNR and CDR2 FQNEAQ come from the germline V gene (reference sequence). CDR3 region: CASSPRGTGTYGYTF. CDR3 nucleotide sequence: TGTGCCAGCAGCCCAAGGGGGACAGGGACCTATGGCTACACCTTC.

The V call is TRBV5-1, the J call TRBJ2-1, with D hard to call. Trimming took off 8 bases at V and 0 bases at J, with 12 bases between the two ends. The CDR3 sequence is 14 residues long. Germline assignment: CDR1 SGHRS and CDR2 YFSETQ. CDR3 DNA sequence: TGCGCCAGTCACGACGGTAGCTCCTACAATGAGCAGTTCTTC. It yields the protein CASHDGSSYNEQFF.

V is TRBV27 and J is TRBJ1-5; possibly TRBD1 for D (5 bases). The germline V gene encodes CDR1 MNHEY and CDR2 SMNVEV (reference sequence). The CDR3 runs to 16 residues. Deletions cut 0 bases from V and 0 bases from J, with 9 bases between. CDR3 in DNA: TGTGCCAGCAGTTTATCGGCAGGGTATAGCAATCAGCCCCAGCATTTT. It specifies CASSLSAGYSNQPQHF.

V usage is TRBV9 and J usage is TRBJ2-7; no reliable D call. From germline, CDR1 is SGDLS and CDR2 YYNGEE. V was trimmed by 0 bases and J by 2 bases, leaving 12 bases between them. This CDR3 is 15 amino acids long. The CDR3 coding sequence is TGTGCCAGCAGCGTAGACGGTGGCGGACCCTACGAGCAGTACTTC. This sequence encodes CASSVDGGGPYEQYF.

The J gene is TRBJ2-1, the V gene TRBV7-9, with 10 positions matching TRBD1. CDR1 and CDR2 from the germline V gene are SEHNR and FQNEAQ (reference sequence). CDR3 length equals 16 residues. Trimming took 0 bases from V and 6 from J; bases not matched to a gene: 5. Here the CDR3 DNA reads TGTGCCAGCAGCTTAGCCGGGACAGGGGCAAGCAATGAGCAGTTCTTC. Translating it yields CASSLAGTGASNEQFF.

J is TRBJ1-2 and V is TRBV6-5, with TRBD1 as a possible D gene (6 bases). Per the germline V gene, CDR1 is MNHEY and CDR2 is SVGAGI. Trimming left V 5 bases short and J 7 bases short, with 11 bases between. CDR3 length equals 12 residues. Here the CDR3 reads CASSGGGGGYTF. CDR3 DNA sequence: TGTGCCAGCAGTGGTGGAGGGGGTGGCTACACCTTC.

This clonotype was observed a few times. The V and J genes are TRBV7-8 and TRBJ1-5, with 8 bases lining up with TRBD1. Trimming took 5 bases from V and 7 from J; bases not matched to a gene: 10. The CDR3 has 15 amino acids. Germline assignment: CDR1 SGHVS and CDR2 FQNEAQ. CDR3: CASSPRDRGYQPQHF. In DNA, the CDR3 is TGTGCCAGCAGCCCCCGAGACAGGGGATACCAGCCCCAGCATTTT.

CDR3 sequence: CASSHGGQSEETQYF. The CDR3 coding sequence is TGTGCCAGCAGCCACGGGGGACAGTCTGAAGAGACCCAGTACTTC. The chain uses TRBV5-6 and TRBJ2-5; tentatively, D is TRBD1 (7 bases). V shed 4 bases and J shed 3 bases, with 16 bases lying between them. CDR1 and CDR2 (germline): SGHDT, YYEEEE. The CDR3 has 15 amino acids. Variable domain in full (rest from reference TRBV5-6 and TRBJ2-5): DAGVTQSPTHLIKTRGQQVTLRCSPKSGHDTVSWYQQALGQGPQFIFQYYEEEERQRGNFPDRFSGHQFPNYSSELNVNALLLGDSALYLCASSHGGQSEETQYFGPGTRLLVL.

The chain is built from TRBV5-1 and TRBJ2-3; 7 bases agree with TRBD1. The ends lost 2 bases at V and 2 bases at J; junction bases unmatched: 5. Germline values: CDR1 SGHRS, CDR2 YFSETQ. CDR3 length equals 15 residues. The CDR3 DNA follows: TGCGCCAGCAGCTTATTCGACAGGGACACAGATACGCAGTATTTT. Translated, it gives CASSLFDRDTDTQYF.

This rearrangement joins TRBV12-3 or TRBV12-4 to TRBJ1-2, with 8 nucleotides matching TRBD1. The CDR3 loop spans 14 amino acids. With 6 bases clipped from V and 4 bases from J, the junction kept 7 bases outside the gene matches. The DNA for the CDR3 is TGTGCCAGCAGCCCCAGGGGGCAAATCTATGGCTACACCTTC. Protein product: CASSPRGQIYGYTF.

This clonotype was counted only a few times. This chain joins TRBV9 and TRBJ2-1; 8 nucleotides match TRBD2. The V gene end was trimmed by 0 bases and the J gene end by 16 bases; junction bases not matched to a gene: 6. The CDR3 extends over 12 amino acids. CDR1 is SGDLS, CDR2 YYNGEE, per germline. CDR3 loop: CASSVGAGGPFF. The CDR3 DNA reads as TGTGCCAGCAGCGTAGGGGCGGGGGGCCCCTTCTTC.

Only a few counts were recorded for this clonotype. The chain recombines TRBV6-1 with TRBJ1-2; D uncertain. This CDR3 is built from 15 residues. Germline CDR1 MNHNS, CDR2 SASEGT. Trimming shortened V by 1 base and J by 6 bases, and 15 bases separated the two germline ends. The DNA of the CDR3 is TGTGCCAGCAGTGAAGAGGTCCCGATCTTCGATGGCTACACCTTC. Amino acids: CASSEEVPIFDGYTF.

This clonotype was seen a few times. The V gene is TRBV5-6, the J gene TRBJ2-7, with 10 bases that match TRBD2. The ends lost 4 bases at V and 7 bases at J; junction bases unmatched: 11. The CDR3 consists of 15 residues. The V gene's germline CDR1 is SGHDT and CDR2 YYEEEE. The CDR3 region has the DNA TGTGCCAGCAGCACAGGACTAGCGGCATCGGCGGAGCAGTACTTC. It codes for CASSTGLAASAEQYF.

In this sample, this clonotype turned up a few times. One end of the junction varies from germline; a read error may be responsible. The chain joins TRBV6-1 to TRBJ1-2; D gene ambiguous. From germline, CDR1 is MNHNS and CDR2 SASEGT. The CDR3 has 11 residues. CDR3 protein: CASREVNGYTF. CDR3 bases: TGTGCCAGCAGGGAAGTCAATGGCTACACCTTC.

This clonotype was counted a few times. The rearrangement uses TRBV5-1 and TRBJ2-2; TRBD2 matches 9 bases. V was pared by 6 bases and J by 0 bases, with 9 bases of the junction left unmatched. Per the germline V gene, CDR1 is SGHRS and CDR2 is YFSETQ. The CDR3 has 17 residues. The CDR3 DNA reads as TGCGCCAGCAAATTGGATCTAGCGGGAACGAACACCGGGGAGCTGTTTTTT. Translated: CASKLDLAGTNTGELFF. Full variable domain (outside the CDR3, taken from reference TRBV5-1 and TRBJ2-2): KAGVTQTPRYLIKTRGQQVTLSCSPISGHRSVSWYQQTPGQGLQFLFEYFSETQRNKGNFPGRFSGRQFSNSRSEMNVSTLELGDSALYLCASKLDLAGTNTGELFFGEGSRLTVL.

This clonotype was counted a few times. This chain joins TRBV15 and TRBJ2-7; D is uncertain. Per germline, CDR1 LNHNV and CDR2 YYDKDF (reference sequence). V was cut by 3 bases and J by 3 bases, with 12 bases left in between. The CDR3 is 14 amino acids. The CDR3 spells CATSRPPPSYEQYF. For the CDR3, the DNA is TGTGCCACCAGCAGGCCCCCTCCCAGCTACGAGCAGTACTTC.

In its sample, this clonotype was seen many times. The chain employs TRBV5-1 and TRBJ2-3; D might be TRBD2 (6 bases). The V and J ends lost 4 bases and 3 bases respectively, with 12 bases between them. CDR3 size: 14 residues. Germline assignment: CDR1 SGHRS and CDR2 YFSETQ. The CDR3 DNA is TGCGCCAGCAGCCGGGGACTTTCTACAGATACGCAGTATTTT. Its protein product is CASSRGLSTDTQYF.

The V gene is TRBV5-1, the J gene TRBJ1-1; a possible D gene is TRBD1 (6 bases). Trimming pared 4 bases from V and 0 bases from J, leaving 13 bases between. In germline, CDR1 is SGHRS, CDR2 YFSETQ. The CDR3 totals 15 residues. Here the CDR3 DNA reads TGCGCCAGCAGCCGGAACAGGGACATGAACACTGAAGCTTTCTTT. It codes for CASSRNRDMNTEAFF.

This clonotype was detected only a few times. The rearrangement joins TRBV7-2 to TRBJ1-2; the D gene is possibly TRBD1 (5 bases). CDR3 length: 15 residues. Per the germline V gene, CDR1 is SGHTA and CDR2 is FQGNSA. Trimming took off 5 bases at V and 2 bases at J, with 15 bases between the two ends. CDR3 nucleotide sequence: TGTGCCAGCAGCCTCCAGGGAATCCTAAACTATGGCTACACCTTC. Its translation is CASSLQGILNYGYTF.